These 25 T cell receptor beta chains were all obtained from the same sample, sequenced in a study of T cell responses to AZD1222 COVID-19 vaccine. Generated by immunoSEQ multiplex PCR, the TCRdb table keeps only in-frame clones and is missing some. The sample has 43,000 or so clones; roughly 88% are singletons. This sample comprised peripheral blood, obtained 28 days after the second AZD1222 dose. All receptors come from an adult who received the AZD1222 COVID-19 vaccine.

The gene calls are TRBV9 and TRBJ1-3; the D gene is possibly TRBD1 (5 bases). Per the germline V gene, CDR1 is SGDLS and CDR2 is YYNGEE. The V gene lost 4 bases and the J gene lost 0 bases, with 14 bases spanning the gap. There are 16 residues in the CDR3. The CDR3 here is CASSPSGTPSGNTIYF. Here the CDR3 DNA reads TGTGCCAGCAGCCCTTCCGGGACCCCCTCTGGAAACACCATATATTTT.

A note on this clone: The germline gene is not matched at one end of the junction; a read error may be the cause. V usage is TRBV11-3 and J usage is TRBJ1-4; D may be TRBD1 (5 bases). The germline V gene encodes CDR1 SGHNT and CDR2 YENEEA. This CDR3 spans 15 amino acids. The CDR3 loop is CASTLAPGLGEKLFF. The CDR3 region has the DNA TGTGCCAGCACCTTAGCGCCAGGGCTGGGCGAAAAACTGTTTTTT.

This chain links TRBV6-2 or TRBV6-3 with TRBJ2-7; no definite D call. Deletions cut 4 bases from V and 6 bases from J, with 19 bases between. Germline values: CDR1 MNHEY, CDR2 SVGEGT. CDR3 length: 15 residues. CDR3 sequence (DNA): TGTGCCAGCAGTTTTCAGCGCCCTTATCAGTCCGAGCAGTACTTC. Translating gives CASSFQRPYQSEQYF.

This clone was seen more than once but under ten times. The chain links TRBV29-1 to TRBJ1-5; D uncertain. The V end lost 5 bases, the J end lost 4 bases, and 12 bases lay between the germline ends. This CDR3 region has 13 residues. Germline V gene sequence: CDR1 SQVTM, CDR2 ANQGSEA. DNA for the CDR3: TGCAGCGTTTCGGCGGCGGATAATCAGCCCCAGCATTTT. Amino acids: CSVSAADNQPQHF.

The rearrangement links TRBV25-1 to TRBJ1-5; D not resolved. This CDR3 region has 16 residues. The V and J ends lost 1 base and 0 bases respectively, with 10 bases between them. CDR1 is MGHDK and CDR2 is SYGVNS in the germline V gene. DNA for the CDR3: TGTGCCAGCAGTGAATGGTCCGGGGATAGCAATCAGCCCCAGCATTTT. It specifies CASSEWSGDSNQPQHF.

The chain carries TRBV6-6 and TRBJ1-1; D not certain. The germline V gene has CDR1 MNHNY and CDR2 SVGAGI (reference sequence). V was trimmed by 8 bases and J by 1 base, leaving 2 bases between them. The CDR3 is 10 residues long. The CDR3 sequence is CASWNTEAFF. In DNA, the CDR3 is TGTGCCAGCTGGAACACTGAAGCTTTCTTT.

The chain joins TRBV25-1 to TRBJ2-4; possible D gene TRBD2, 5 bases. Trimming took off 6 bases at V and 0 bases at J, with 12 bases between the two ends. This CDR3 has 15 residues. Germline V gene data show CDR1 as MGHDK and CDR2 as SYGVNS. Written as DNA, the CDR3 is TGTGCCAGCAGCGTGGGGAGTTTAGCCAAAAACATTCAGTACTTC. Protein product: CASSVGSLAKNIQYF.

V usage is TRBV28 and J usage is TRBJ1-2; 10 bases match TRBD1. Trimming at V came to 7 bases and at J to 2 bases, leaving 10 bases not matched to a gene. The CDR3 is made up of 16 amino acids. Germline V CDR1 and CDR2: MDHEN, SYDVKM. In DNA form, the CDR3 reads TGTGCCAGCACCCTGGGGGGACAGGGGCTCAACTATGGCTACACCTTC. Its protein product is CASTLGGQGLNYGYTF.

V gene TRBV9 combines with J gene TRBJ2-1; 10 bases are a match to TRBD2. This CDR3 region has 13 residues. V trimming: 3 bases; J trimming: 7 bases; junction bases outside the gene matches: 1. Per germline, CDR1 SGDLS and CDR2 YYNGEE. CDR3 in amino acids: CASSAAGGNEQFF. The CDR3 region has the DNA TGTGCCAGCAGCGCAGCGGGGGGGAATGAGCAGTTCTTC.

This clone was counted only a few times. CDR3 region: CASSIPPANYGYTF. The CDR3 DNA reads as TGTGCCAGTAGTATCCCCCCAGCTAACTATGGCTACACCTTC. The chain combines TRBV19 with TRBJ1-2; D unclear. The CDR3 extends over 14 amino acids. Between the trimmed V and J ends, which lost 3 bases and 0 bases, there was a span of 8 bases. The germline V gene has CDR1 LNHDA and CDR2 SQIVND (reference sequence).

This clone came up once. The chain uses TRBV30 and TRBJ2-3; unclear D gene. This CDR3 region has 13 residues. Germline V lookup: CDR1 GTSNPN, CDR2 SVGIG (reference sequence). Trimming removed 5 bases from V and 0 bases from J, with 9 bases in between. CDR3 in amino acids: CAWSGGSTDTQYF. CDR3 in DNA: TGTGCCTGGTCGGGCGGTAGCACAGATACGCAGTATTTT. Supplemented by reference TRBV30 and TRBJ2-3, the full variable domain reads SQTIHQWPATLVQPVGSPLSLECTVEGTSNPNLYWYRQAAGRGLQLLFYSVGIGQISSEVPQNLSASRPQDRQFILSSKKLLLSDSGFYLCAWSGGSTDTQYFGPGTRLTVL.

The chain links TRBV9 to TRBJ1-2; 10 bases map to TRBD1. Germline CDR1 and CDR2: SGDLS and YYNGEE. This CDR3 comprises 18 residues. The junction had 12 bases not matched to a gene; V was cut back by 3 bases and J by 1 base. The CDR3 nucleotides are TGTGCCAGCAGCGCGCGGGGAGGACAGGGGGGAGTTAACTATGGCTACACCTTC. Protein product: CASSARGGQGGVNYGYTF.

The CDR3 sequence: CAWSKTGGPYNEQFF. CDR3 nucleotides: TGTGCCTGGAGTAAGACAGGGGGTCCCTACAATGAGCAGTTCTTC. J is TRBJ2-1 and V is TRBV30; TRBD1 aligns across 9 bases. The trim removed 2 bases at V and 2 bases at J, leaving 4 bases unmatched. The CDR3 contains 15 residues. Germline-derived CDR1 and CDR2 are GTSNPN and SVGIG (reference sequence).

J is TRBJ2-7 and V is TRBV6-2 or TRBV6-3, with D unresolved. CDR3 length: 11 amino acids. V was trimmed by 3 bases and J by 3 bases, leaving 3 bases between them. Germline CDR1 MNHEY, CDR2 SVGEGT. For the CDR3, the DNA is TGTGCCAGCAGTTATCTCTACGAGCAGTACTTC. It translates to CASSYLYEQYF.

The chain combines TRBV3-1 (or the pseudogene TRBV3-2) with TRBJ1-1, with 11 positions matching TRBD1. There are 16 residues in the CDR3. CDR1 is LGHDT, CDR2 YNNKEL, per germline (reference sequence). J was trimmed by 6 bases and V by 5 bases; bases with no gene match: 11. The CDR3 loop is CASSNRDRGSSSEAFF. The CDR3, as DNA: TGTGCCAGCAGCAACCGGGACAGGGGGTCTAGTTCTGAAGCTTTCTTT.

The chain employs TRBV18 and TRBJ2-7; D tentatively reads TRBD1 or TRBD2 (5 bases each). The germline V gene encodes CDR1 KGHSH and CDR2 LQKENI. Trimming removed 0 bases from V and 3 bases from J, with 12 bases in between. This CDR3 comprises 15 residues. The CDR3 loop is CASSPPGRDLYEQYF. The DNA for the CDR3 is TGTGCCAGCTCACCACCGGGACGGGACCTCTACGAGCAGTACTTC.

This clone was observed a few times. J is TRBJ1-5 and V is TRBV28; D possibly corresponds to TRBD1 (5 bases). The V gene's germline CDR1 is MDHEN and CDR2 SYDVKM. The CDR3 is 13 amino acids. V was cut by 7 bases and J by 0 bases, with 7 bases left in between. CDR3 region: CASTGDSNQPQHF. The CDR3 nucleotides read TGTGCCAGCACGGGGGATAGCAATCAGCCCCAGCATTTT. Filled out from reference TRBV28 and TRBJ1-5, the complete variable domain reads DVKVTQSSRYLVKRTGEKVFLECVQDMDHENMFWYRQDPGLGLRLIYFSYDVKMKEKGDIPEGYSVSREKKERFSLILESASTNQTSMYLCASTGDSNQPQHFGDGTRLSIL.

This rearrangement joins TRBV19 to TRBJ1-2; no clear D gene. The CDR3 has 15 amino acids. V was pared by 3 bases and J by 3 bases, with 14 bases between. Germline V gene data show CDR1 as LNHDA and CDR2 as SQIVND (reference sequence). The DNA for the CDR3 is TGTGCCAGTAGTATTACCGGGGTTGAAGACTATGGCTACACCTTC. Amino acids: CASSITGVEDYGYTF.

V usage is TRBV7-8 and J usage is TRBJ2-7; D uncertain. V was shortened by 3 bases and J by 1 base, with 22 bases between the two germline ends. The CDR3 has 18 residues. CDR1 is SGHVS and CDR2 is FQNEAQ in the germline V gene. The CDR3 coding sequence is TGTGCCAGCAGCTTCAGCACCCCTCACTCGACCTTTTCCTACGAGCAGTACTTC. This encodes CASSFSTPHSTFSYEQYF.

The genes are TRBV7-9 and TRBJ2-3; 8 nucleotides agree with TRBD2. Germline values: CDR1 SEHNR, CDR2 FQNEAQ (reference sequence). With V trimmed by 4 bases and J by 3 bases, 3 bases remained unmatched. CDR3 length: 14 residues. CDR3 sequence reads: CASSSAGVTDTQYF. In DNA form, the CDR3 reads TGTGCCAGCAGCTCAGCGGGGGTTACAGATACGCAGTATTTT.

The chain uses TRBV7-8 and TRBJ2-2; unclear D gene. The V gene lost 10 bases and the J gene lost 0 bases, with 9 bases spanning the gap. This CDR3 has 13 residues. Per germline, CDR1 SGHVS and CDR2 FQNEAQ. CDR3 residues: CAISRPNTGELFF. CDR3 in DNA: TGTGCCATCTCTAGACCGAACACCGGGGAGCTGTTTTTT.

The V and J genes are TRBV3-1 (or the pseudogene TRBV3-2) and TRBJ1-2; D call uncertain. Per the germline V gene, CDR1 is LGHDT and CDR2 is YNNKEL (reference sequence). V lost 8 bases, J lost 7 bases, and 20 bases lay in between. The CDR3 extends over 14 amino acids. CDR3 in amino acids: CASRGSSGYAGYTF. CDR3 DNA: TGTGCCAGCCGCGGATCTTCGGGCTATGCTGGCTACACCTTC.

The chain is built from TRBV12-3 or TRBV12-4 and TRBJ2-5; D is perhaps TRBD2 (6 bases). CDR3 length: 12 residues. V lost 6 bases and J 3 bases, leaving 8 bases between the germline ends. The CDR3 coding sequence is TGTGCCAGCAGACGGGGGAAAGAGACCCAGTACTTC. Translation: CASRRGKETQYF.

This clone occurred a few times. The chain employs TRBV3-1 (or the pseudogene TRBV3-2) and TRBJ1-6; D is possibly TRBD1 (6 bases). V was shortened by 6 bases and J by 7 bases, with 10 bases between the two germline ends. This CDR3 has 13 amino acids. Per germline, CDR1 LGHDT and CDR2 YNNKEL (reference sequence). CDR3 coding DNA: TGTGCCAGCAGTACAGGGAGAAATTCACCCCTCCACTTT. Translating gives CASSTGRNSPLHF.

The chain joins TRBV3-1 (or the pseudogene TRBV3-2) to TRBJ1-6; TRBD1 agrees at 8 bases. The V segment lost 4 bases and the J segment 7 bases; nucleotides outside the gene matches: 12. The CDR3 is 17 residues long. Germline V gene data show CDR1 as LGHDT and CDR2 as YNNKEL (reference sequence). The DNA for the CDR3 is TGTGCCAGCAGCCCACTTTTGGGGACAGGTGGAAATTCACCCCTCCACTTT. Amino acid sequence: CASSPLLGTGGNSPLHF.